This T cell receptor beta chain was recovered during a study of human T cells and chemical hapten exposure. The authors' processing: Between about 20,000 and 690,600 TCRs appeared in each sample, and the median stood at approximately 100,000. TCRdb ran MiXCR on the 5' RACE reads and lists one entry per CDR3 protein. The V and J calls follow TCRdb's processing rather than the paper's. The data contain over 70,000 distinct CDR3 sequences, approximately 16% of them seen just once; the ten biggest clones take up about 6.8%. Sequencing started from total RNA isolated from unfractionated whole blood. A few counts support this clonotype. Germline CDR1 reads SGHAT; CDR2 reads FQNNGV. V was cut by 6 bases and J by 4 bases, with 12 bases left in between. This CDR3 has 14 amino acids.

The TCR originated in a female donor in good health. The chain employs TRBV11-2 and TRBJ2-2; perhaps D is TRBD1 or TRBD2 (5 bases each). In nucleotides, the CDR3 is TGTGCCAGCAGTCGGGGCACCATCACCGGGGAGCTGTTTTTT. Translation gives CASSRGTITGELFF. Complete variable domain (other parts from reference TRBV11-2 and TRBJ2-2): EAGVAQSPRYKIIEKRQSVAFWCNPISGHATLYWYQQILGQGPKLLIQFQNNGVVDDSQLPKDRFSAERLKGVDSTLKIQPAKLEDSAVYLCASSRGTITGELFFGEGSRLTVL.